Below, 31 T cell receptor beta chains from the same sample are listed, as sequenced in a study of shared clonotypes between healthy human individuals. Libraries were prepared by immunoSEQ multiplex PCR; TCRdb keeps only in-frame clonotypes and omits some of them. The sample records under 1,100,000 clones, approximately 78% being singletons. The sequenced material came from memory CD4+ T cells from PBMCs. Documented subset: CD45RA-negative fraction. The receptors come from a man younger than 30 in good health. Some clones in this sample may be carry-over from other donors' samples.

This clone was seen just once. This same CDR3 is encoded by further DNA sequences in the sample. The V and J genes are TRBV18 and TRBJ2-5; the D gene is possibly TRBD2 (6 bases). The CDR3 sequence is 13 residues long. The V and J ends lost 3 bases and 4 bases respectively, with 9 bases between them. Looked up from germline, CDR1 is KGHSH and CDR2 is LQKENI. CDR3 DNA: TGTGCCAGCTCACCGGGGGGTGGAGAGACCCAGTACTTC. Translation: CASSPGGGETQYF.

The table lists this clone with a count of one. This chain's CDR3 is CASSPWDRGETQYF. The CDR3 DNA reads TGCGCCAGCAGCCCCTGGGACAGGGGAGAGACCCAGTACTTC. The chain links TRBV4-3 to TRBJ2-5; 10 bases map to TRBD1. The CDR3 consists of 14 residues. Germline V CDR1 and CDR2: LGHNA, YSLEER. V trimming: 4 bases; J trimming: 4 bases; junction bases outside the gene matches: 3.

The rearrangement joins TRBV27 to TRBJ1-4, with D perhaps TRBD1 (6 bases). V was pared by 6 bases and J by 1 base, with 12 bases between. CDR1 MNHEY and CDR2 SMNVEV come from the germline V gene (reference sequence). CDR3 length equals 15 residues. CDR3 sequence reads: CASRTWGLTNEKLFF. CDR3 sequence (DNA): TGTGCCAGCAGGACATGGGGGCTAACTAATGAAAAACTGTTTTTT.

V gene TRBV11-2 combines with J gene TRBJ2-1; 11 positions match TRBD2. CDR1 is SGHAT, CDR2 FQNNGV, per germline. The CDR3 runs 16 residues. After removal of 1 base from V and 4 bases from J, the junction contained 3 bases not matched to a gene. CDR3 loop: CASSLGGLAAYNEQFF. Here the CDR3 DNA reads TGTGCCAGCAGCTTAGGGGGACTAGCGGCGTACAATGAGCAGTTCTTC.

The chain links TRBV4-1 to TRBJ2-7, with 10 bases identical to TRBD1. Trimming cost V 5 bases and J 6 bases; bases outside gene matches: 7. The germline CDR1 and CDR2 sequences are MGHRA and YSYEKL. This CDR3 region has 14 residues. The DNA for the CDR3 is TGCGCCAGCAGCTTGTCCGGGACAGGGGTCGAGCAGTACTTC. It codes for CASSLSGTGVEQYF.

The chain combines TRBV6-5 with TRBJ1-2; D is ambiguous. Germline lookup yields CDR1 MNHEY and CDR2 SVGAGI. The germline V and J ends were trimmed by 7 bases and 2 bases, with 14 bases remaining between them. The CDR3 length is 14 residues. The CDR3 DNA sequence: TGTGCCAGCACCGACATTACGGCAAACTATGGCTACACCTTC. This sequence encodes CASTDITANYGYTF.

V usage is TRBV28 and J usage is TRBJ1-4, with D maybe TRBD1 (6 bases). V was cut by 8 bases and J by 5 bases, with 15 bases left in between. CDR1 is MDHEN and CDR2 is SYDVKM in the germline V gene. CDR3 size: 14 residues. The CDR3 coding sequence is TGTGCCAGCCTAACGGGGCAGGGGAATGAAAAACTGTTTTTT. Residues: CASLTGQGNEKLFF. Filled out from reference TRBV28 and TRBJ1-4, the complete variable domain reads DVKVTQSSRYLVKRTGEKVFLECVQDMDHENMFWYRQDPGLGLRLIYFSYDVKMKEKGDIPEGYSVSREKKERFSLILESASTNQTSMYLCASLTGQGNEKLFFGSGTQLSVL.

J is TRBJ2-3 and V is TRBV2; D unresolved. The CDR3 length is 13 residues. V was clipped by 8 bases and J by 5 bases, with 14 bases between them. The germline CDR1 and CDR2 sequences are SNHLY and FYNNEI. The CDR3 DNA follows: TGTGCCAGCCCACACGGGTCCGGAGATACGCAGTATTTT. Translation gives CASPHGSGDTQYF.

The rearrangement links TRBV27 to TRBJ2-1; the D gene is possibly TRBD2 (6 bases). Germline values: CDR1 MNHEY, CDR2 SMNVEV (reference sequence). The ends were cut back, 7 bases at V and 0 bases at J, with 13 bases in the middle. The CDR3 loop spans 15 amino acids. CDR3 region: CASTTGLNSYNEQFF. For the CDR3, the DNA is TGTGCCAGCACAACTGGACTAAACTCCTACAATGAGCAGTTCTTC.

This clone was seen ten or more times. Other nucleotide sequences from this sample produce the same CDR3. The chain recombines TRBV30 with TRBJ2-7, with TRBD2 matching 8 bases. Per the germline V gene, CDR1 is GTSNPN and CDR2 is SVGIG (reference sequence). The CDR3 contains 15 residues. The junction had 9 bases not matched to a gene; V was cut back by 3 bases and J by 2 bases. CDR3 region: CAWSLGLAGTYEQYF. CDR3 bases: TGTGCCTGGAGCCTCGGACTAGCCGGGACCTACGAGCAGTACTTC.

This chain uses TRBV6-6 with TRBJ2-3; D might be TRBD1 (6 bases). With 7 bases removed from V and 1 base from J, the gap between germline ends came to 15 bases. The CDR3 is 15 residues long. Germline-derived CDR1 and CDR2 are MNHNY and SVGAGI (reference sequence). CDR3 nucleotides: TGTGCCAGCACCCAACAGGGTTGGGGCACAGATACGCAGTATTTT. Its translation: CASTQQGWGTDTQYF.

Worth noting for this clone: This specimen includes other DNA sequences encoding the same CDR3. V is TRBV18 and J is TRBJ1-3; the match to TRBD1 covers 10 bases. The CDR3 has 16 residues. Germline V lookup: CDR1 KGHSH, CDR2 LQKENI. V trimming: 3 bases; J trimming: 2 bases; junction bases outside the gene matches: 4. The CDR3 region has the DNA TGTGCCAGCTCACCGTCCGGGACAGGGGCTGGAAACACCATATATTTT. Translating gives CASSPSGTGAGNTIYF.

The chain combines TRBV18 with TRBJ2-5; perhaps TRBD1 as D (5 bases). Germline loops: CDR1 KGHSH, CDR2 LQKENI. The CDR3 contains 15 residues. The germline V and J ends were trimmed by 2 bases and 4 bases, with 14 bases remaining between them. CDR3 coding DNA: TGTGCCAGCTCACCAGTTTTTGGGGCCCTAGAGACCCAGTACTTC. Protein product: CASSPVFGALETQYF.

On this clone: The same CDR3 arises from other DNA sequences in this sample as well. The chain links TRBV29-1 to TRBJ2-3; possible D gene TRBD2, 6 bases. Germline V CDR1 and CDR2: SQVTM, ANQGSEA. Trimming left V 3 bases short and J 4 bases short, with 14 bases between. The CDR3 extends over 14 amino acids. The CDR3 bases are TGCAGCGTTGAGGGGGGACTTGGGGCAGATACGCAGTATTTT. Its protein is CSVEGGLGADTQYF.

This chain uses TRBV5-1 with TRBJ1-3; no clear D. This CDR3 contains 17 residues. The V gene's germline CDR1 is SGHRS and CDR2 YFSETQ. Trimming cost V 4 bases and J 0 bases, with 17 bases left between them. This chain's CDR3 is CASSQDPGFSSGNTIYF. The CDR3, as DNA: TGCGCCAGCAGCCAAGACCCGGGGTTCAGCTCTGGAAACACCATATATTTT.

The V call is TRBV9, the J call TRBJ1-3, with TRBD1 matching 8 bases. This CDR3 comprises 15 residues. CDR1 and CDR2 (germline): SGDLS, YYNGEE. Unmatched junction bases numbered 9, after V lost 3 bases and J lost 7 bases. The CDR3 sequence is CASSDTGGSGNTIYF. The CDR3 DNA reads as TGTGCCAGCAGCGACACAGGGGGGTCAGGGAACACCATATATTTT.

The chain couples TRBV4-2 to TRBJ2-1, with TRBD2 matching 10 bases. The junction had 6 bases not matched to a gene; V was cut back by 1 base and J by 9 bases. CDR3 length: 15 residues. CDR1 LGHNA and CDR2 YNFKEQ come from the germline V gene. The CDR3 bases are TGTGCCAGCAGCCAAGGACTAGCGGGCCCTTTTGAGCAGTTCTTC. Translation: CASSQGLAGPFEQFF.

This chain links TRBV11-2 with TRBJ2-7; 7 positions agree with TRBD2. The CDR3 is made up of 15 amino acids. With V trimmed by 5 bases and J by 7 bases, 14 bases remained unmatched. Germline-derived CDR1 and CDR2 are SGHAT and FQNNGV. CDR3 region: CASSQGRGGSREQYF. The CDR3 nucleotides read TGTGCCAGCAGCCAGGGTCGGGGCGGGAGTAGAGAGCAGTACTTC.

The chain links TRBV14 to TRBJ2-7; the D gene is possibly TRBD1 (6 bases). CDR3 length equals 14 residues. V was cut by 1 base and J by 6 bases, with 13 bases left in between. Germline V lookup: CDR1 SGHDN, CDR2 FVKESK. The CDR3 is CASSQGLRTVEQYF. The CDR3 bases are TGTGCCAGCAGCCAAGGTCTACGGACAGTCGAGCAGTACTTC.

This clone was counted between two and nine times. The sample contains more than one DNA sequence encoding this CDR3. V and J are TRBV18 and TRBJ2-3; a weak D match, TRBD2 (6 bases). The V end lost 3 bases, the J end lost 4 bases, and 8 bases lay between the germline ends. The CDR3 loop spans 13 amino acids. Germline V gene sequence: CDR1 KGHSH, CDR2 LQKENI. CDR3 bases: TGTGCCAGCTCACCCGGAGGGGCAGATACGCAGTATTTT. Its translation: CASSPGGADTQYF.

The chain combines TRBV7-2 with TRBJ2-7; TRBD1 matches 9 bases. This CDR3 region has 15 residues. Trimming removed 1 base from V and 3 bases from J; junction bases left unmatched: 4. Germline V lookup: CDR1 SGHTA, CDR2 FQGNSA. The CDR3 bases are TGTGCCAGCAGCTTAGACGCGACAGGGGGCTACGAGCAGTACTTC. Translation gives CASSLDATGGYEQYF.

This clone was detected only a few times. This chain connects TRBV4-2 to TRBJ2-1; 9 bases are a match to TRBD2. Germline V gene sequence: CDR1 LGHNA, CDR2 YNFKEQ. V lost 0 bases, J lost 2 bases, and 5 bases stayed unmatched. The CDR3 loop spans 17 amino acids. The CDR3 nucleotides are TGTGCCAGCAGCCAAGATAGGGCTAGCGGGACCTACAATGAGCAGTTCTTC. Encoded protein: CASSQDRASGTYNEQFF.

This clone was picked up a small number of times. V gene TRBV7-9 combines with J gene TRBJ1-1; 7 nucleotides match TRBD1. Trimming took 1 base from V and 5 from J; bases not matched to a gene: 7. Per the germline V gene, CDR1 is SEHNR and CDR2 is FQNEAQ (reference sequence). This CDR3 is built from 15 residues. CDR3 protein: CASSLGQGRGTEAFF. Written as DNA, the CDR3 is TGTGCCAGCAGCTTAGGACAGGGCCGAGGTACTGAAGCTTTCTTT.

This clone was seen a handful of times. The chain joins TRBV19 to TRBJ2-7; maybe TRBD1 (5 bases). The V gene lost 0 bases and the J gene lost 0 bases, with 9 bases spanning the gap. The CDR3 consists of 15 residues. Germline V CDR1 and CDR2: LNHDA, SQIVND (reference sequence). The CDR3 spells CASSIEPQASYEQYF. The CDR3 nucleotides are TGTGCCAGTAGTATAGAACCACAGGCCTCCTACGAGCAGTACTTC.

This sequence joins TRBV28 and TRBJ1-2; D is ambiguous. V was cut by 1 base and J by 8 bases, with 14 bases left in between. CDR1 and CDR2 from the germline V gene are MDHEN and SYDVKM. The CDR3 length is 14 residues. CDR3 sequence: CASSLYRQAGGYTF. The CDR3 nucleotides are TGTGCCAGCAGTTTATATCGGCAGGCGGGAGGCTACACCTTC.

In this sample, this clone turned up a few times. The chain employs TRBV27 and TRBJ1-4; 8 positions agree with TRBD1. Germline values: CDR1 MNHEY, CDR2 SMNVEV (reference sequence). The CDR3 consists of 15 residues. V dropped 6 bases and J dropped 5; count of bases not matched to a gene: 8. Here the CDR3 reads CASSSWTGRNEKLFF. The CDR3 DNA reads as TGTGCCAGCAGCTCCTGGACAGGGAGAAATGAAAAACTGTTTTTT.

In its sample, this clone was seen a few times. The chain is built from TRBV4-1 and TRBJ2-3; a possible D gene is TRBD2 (5 bases). CDR3 size: 15 residues. V was clipped by 5 bases and J by 0 bases, with 12 bases between them. Germline values: CDR1 MGHRA, CDR2 YSYEKL. CDR3 nucleotide sequence: TGCGCCAGCAGCAAAGGGAGCGGAAGCACAGATACGCAGTATTTT. This sequence encodes CASSKGSGSTDTQYF.

This rearrangement joins TRBV7-9 to TRBJ1-4, with D possibly TRBD1 on 6 matching bases. The germline CDR1 and CDR2 sequences are SEHNR and FQNEAQ (reference sequence). This CDR3 is 13 amino acids long. Between the trimmed V and J ends, which lost 11 bases and 8 bases, there was a span of 18 bases. The chain's CDR3 is CASQGILGEKLFF. The CDR3 DNA reads TGTGCCTCCCAGGGGATCCTGGGGGAAAAACTGTTTTTT.

This clone has a handful of counts. V is TRBV14 and J is TRBJ1-2; D gene uncertain. Germline CDR1 reads SGHDN; CDR2 reads FVKESK. V lost 4 bases to trimming and J lost 4 bases, with 13 bases between them. The CDR3 runs to 14 residues. The DNA for the CDR3 is TGTGCCAGCAGCCCGGACGGTGCCCGCTATGGCTACACCTTC. It encodes CASSPDGARYGYTF.

The rearrangement joins TRBV6-5 to TRBJ1-1; tentative D call: TRBD1 (6 bases). CDR1 and CDR2 from the germline V gene are MNHEY and SVGAGI. Trimming took off 9 bases at V and 2 bases at J, with 13 bases between the two ends. The CDR3 is 13 residues long. The CDR3 nucleotides read TGTGCCAGGGGCAGGGGACTAAACACTGAAGCTTTCTTT. This sequence encodes CARGRGLNTEAFF.

The V and J genes are TRBV11-3 and TRBJ2-1, with unresolved D. The CDR3 extends over 15 amino acids. The germline gives CDR1 SGHNT, CDR2 YENEEA. Trimming left V 1 base short and J 0 bases short, with 7 bases between. The chain's CDR3 is CASSLGASSYNEQFF. The CDR3 DNA reads TGTGCCAGCAGCTTAGGCGCGAGCTCCTACAATGAGCAGTTCTTC.